Below, 32 T cell receptor beta chains from the same sample are listed, as sequenced in a study of OX40 agonist ivuxolimab in advanced cancers. Libraries were prepared by immunoSEQ multiplex PCR; TCRdb keeps only in-frame clonotypes and omits some of them. The sample has tens of thousands of clones, about 80% seen once; the top ten hold more than 5.5%. Sequencing was performed on CD4+ or CD8+ T cells sorted from blood, taken in a trial of the OX40 agonist ivuxolimab. Receptor source: an adult with an advanced solid tumor such as melanoma, head and neck, liver or kidney cancer.

V gene TRBV18 combines with J gene TRBJ1-5; 7 bases agree with TRBD1. The CDR3 has 14 amino acids. V lost 3 bases, J lost 4 bases, and 3 bases stayed unmatched. In germline, CDR1 is KGHSH, CDR2 LQKENI. CDR3 region: CASSPETGNQPQHF. CDR3 in DNA: TGTGCCAGCTCACCCGAGACAGGGAATCAGCCCCAGCATTTT.

The J gene is TRBJ2-3, the V gene TRBV6-5, with TRBD2 matching 11 bases. The CDR3 runs 14 residues. J lost 7 bases, V lost 6 bases, and 6 bases had no gene match. The V gene's germline CDR1 is MNHEY and CDR2 SVGAGI. The CDR3 region is CASRLAGDVNTQYF. The CDR3 DNA reads TGTGCCAGCAGACTAGCGGGAGATGTAAATACGCAGTATTTT.

V gene TRBV5-1 combines with J gene TRBJ1-4, with TRBD1 matching 10 bases. After removal of 7 bases from V and 8 bases from J, the junction contained 20 bases not matched to a gene. Germline lookup yields CDR1 SGHRS and CDR2 YFSETQ. This CDR3 is 18 amino acids long. In DNA, the CDR3 is TGCGCCAGCTCTACCCATGCCTCCGACGGGACAGGGGAAGAAAAACTGTTTTTT. Its translation: CASSTHASDGTGEEKLFF. The full variable domain, with the rest looked up from reference TRBV5-1 and TRBJ1-4, is KAGVTQTPRYLIKTRGQQVTLSCSPISGHRSVSWYQQTPGQGLQFLFEYFSETQRNKGNFPGRFSGRQFSNSRSEMNVSTLELGDSALYLCASSTHASDGTGEEKLFFGSGTQLSVL.

Comment on this clone: At one end, the junction sequence differs from germline, possibly due to a read error. The gene calls are TRBV9 and TRBJ2-2; D remains ambiguous. This CDR3 has 16 residues. Germline lookup yields CDR1 SGDLS and CDR2 YYNGEE. The CDR3 nucleotides are TGTGCCAGCGGCGTAGAGGCTACGAGGCCCACCGGGGAGCTGTTTTTT. Translating gives CASGVEATRPTGELFF.

The rearrangement uses TRBV19 and TRBJ1-3; D ambiguous. The CDR3 consists of 14 residues. Germline CDR1 and CDR2: LNHDA and SQIVND (reference sequence). V lost 7 bases and J lost 4, with 14 bases in between. The CDR3 loop reads CASTPDYGGNTIYF. CDR3 in DNA: TGTGCCAGTACCCCAGATTACGGCGGAAACACCATATATTTT.

Here the CDR3 DNA reads TGTGCCAGCCGCGACTGGGAATACGAGCAGTACTTC. Encoded protein: CASRDWEYEQYF. This chain links TRBV6-5 with TRBJ2-7, with D unresolved. The CDR3 sequence is 12 residues long. Germline CDR1 is MNHEY and CDR2 is SVGAGI. Trimming removed 8 bases from V and 4 bases from J, with 12 bases in between.

This sequence joins TRBV28 and TRBJ2-7, with TRBD1 as a possible D gene (5 bases). CDR1 and CDR2 from the germline V gene are MDHEN and SYDVKM. The V gene lost 3 bases and the J gene lost 3 bases, with 12 bases spanning the gap. This CDR3 region has 14 residues. The CDR3 DNA sequence: TGTGCCAGCAGTTTTGCGGCAGGGATCTACGAGCAGTACTTC. Residues: CASSFAAGIYEQYF.

The chain is built from TRBV6-4 and TRBJ2-3; D is possibly TRBD1 (6 bases). The germline V gene encodes CDR1 MRHNA and CDR2 SNTAGT. The CDR3 is made up of 14 amino acids. Trimming left V 2 bases short and J 2 bases short, with 8 bases between. For the CDR3, the DNA is TGTGCCAGCAGTGACCGGGACAACACAGATACGCAGTATTTT. Amino acid sequence: CASSDRDNTDTQYF.

The DNA of the CDR3 is TGTGCCAGCAGCCAAGGGACAGGGGGTGAAAAACTGTTTTTT. Its protein is CASSQGTGGEKLFF. The chain uses TRBV7-9 and TRBJ1-4; 11 bases are a match to TRBD1. V shed 5 bases, J shed 7 bases, and the junction held 3 bases outside the gene matches. CDR3 length: 14 amino acids. Germline lookup yields CDR1 SEHNR and CDR2 FQNEAQ (reference sequence).

V usage is TRBV10-3 and J usage is TRBJ1-1, with unresolved D. Trimming removed 4 bases at V and 1 base at J, with 7 bases between. The germline gives CDR1 ENHRY, CDR2 SYGVKD. The CDR3 is 13 amino acids. DNA of the CDR3: TGTGCCATCAGTGCCACGGGGAACACTGAAGCTTTCTTT. It yields the protein CAISATGNTEAFF.

The chain is built from TRBV4-2 and TRBJ2-2, with 7 bases that match TRBD2. Per the germline V gene, CDR1 is LGHNA and CDR2 is YNFKEQ. The ends lost 3 bases at V and 5 bases at J; junction bases unmatched: 6. The CDR3 loop spans 15 amino acids. In DNA form, the CDR3 reads TGTGCCAGCAGCCAGACCAGGGAGGGAACCGGGGAGCTGTTTTTT. Its protein product is CASSQTREGTGELFF.

The gene calls are TRBV6-5 and TRBJ2-7, with 11 bases identical to TRBD2. The length of the CDR3 is 15 residues. Germline assignment: CDR1 MNHEY and CDR2 SVGAGI. With 6 bases clipped from V and 2 bases from J, the junction kept 6 bases outside the gene matches. CDR3 nucleotides: TGTGCCAGCAGACCTGGACTAGCGGGCCCCTACGAGCAGTACTTC. Residues: CASRPGLAGPYEQYF.

The chain couples TRBV7-8 to TRBJ1-5; perhaps TRBD1 as D (5 bases). V lost 4 bases and J 3 bases, leaving 16 bases between the germline ends. Germline V gives CDR1 SGHVS, CDR2 FQNEAQ. The CDR3 totals 16 residues. The CDR3 DNA reads as TGTGCCAGCAGCTCGATAAAAACAGGTTTCAATCAGCCCCAGCATTTT. Residues: CASSSIKTGFNQPQHF. Full variable domain (remainder filled in from reference TRBV7-8 and TRBJ1-5): GAGVSQSPRYKVAKRGQDVALRCDPISGHVSLFWYQQALGQGPEFLTYFQNEAQLDKSGLPSDRFFAERPEGSVSTLKIQRTQQEDSAVYLCASSSIKTGFNQPQHFGDGTRLSIL.

The chain employs TRBV2 and TRBJ1-1, with 8 bases aligning to TRBD1. Unmatched junction bases numbered 6, after V lost 3 bases and J lost 3 bases. This CDR3 comprises 15 residues. The V gene's germline CDR1 is SNHLY and CDR2 FYNNEI. The CDR3 DNA follows: TGTGCCAGCAGTGAGGACAGGGCTACGGACACTGAAGCTTTCTTT. Translation: CASSEDRATDTEAFF.

The CDR3, as DNA: TGTGCCAGTAGTCTGATCGACAGGGGTGGTGGCTACACCTTC. Translated, it gives CASSLIDRGGGYTF. J is TRBJ1-2 and V is TRBV19, with TRBD1 matching 8 bases. Germline V gene data show CDR1 as LNHDA and CDR2 as SQIVND (reference sequence). The CDR3 covers 14 residues. The trim removed 5 bases at V and 7 bases at J, leaving 9 bases unmatched.

The chain combines TRBV15 with TRBJ1-6; 7 bases agree with TRBD1. Germline loops: CDR1 LNHNV, CDR2 YYDKDF (reference sequence). Trimming at V came to 5 bases and at J to 7 bases, leaving 11 bases not matched to a gene. There are 16 residues in the CDR3. CDR3 DNA sequence: TGTGCCACCAGCCGTACCCTGACAGGGAACAATTCACCCCTCCACTTT. Residues: CATSRTLTGNNSPLHF.

The J gene is TRBJ2-7, the V gene TRBV5-5; D is uncertain. The CDR3 is 11 residues long. V lost 4 bases and J lost 3, with 5 bases in between. CDR1 SGHKS and CDR2 YYEKEE come from the germline V gene (reference sequence). CDR3 region: CASSLDYEQYV. CDR3 nucleotides: TGTGCCAGCAGCCTTGACTACGAGCAGTACGTC.

The J gene is TRBJ1-1, the V gene TRBV6-4; TRBD1 matches at 7 bases. Trimming at V came to 4 bases and at J to 7 bases, leaving 6 bases not matched to a gene. Germline values: CDR1 MRHNA, CDR2 SNTAGT. The CDR3 sequence is 13 residues long. The CDR3 loop is CASSVNRGSEAFF. The CDR3 DNA reads as TGTGCCAGCAGTGTCAACAGGGGTAGTGAAGCTTTCTTT.

The chain joins TRBV20-1 to TRBJ2-7; maybe TRBD2 (5 bases). CDR1 is DFQATT, CDR2 SNEGSKA, per germline (reference sequence). The CDR3 totals 11 residues. V was trimmed by 3 bases and J by 7 bases, leaving 10 bases between them. As DNA, the CDR3 is TGCAGTGCTAGGGGTGGCGGGGAGCAGTACTTC. Amino acid sequence: CSARGGGEQYF.

This rearrangement joins TRBV14 to TRBJ1-2; TRBD1 matches 11 bases. The V gene's germline CDR1 is SGHDN and CDR2 FVKESK. Losses at the gene ends were 4 bases for V and 0 bases for J; bases not matched to a gene: 10. CDR3 length equals 18 residues. The DNA of the CDR3 is TGTGCCAGCAGCCGCTTCGCCGGGACAGGGGGGGCTAACTATGGCTACACCTTC. This sequence encodes CASSRFAGTGGANYGYTF.

The rearrangement links TRBV5-1 to TRBJ2-1; 8 bases align to TRBD2. The CDR3 sequence is 16 residues long. The ends lost 0 bases at V and 4 bases at J; junction bases unmatched: 6. Germline loops: CDR1 SGHRS, CDR2 YFSETQ. The CDR3 region has the DNA TGCGCCAGCAGCTTGGCAGGTGCGGGAGGATACAATGAGCAGTTCTTC. Protein product: CASSLAGAGGYNEQFF.

The chain couples TRBV6-1 to TRBJ1-2, with D possibly being TRBD1 (6 bases). The germline V gene encodes CDR1 MNHNS and CDR2 SASEGT. V lost 10 bases, J lost 5 bases, and 17 bases lay in between. The CDR3 has 13 amino acids. DNA of the CDR3: TGTGCCACCGGCTTAGGGGGAACATATGGCTACACCTTC. It codes for CATGLGGTYGYTF.

The rearrangement joins TRBV7-2 to TRBJ1-3; D may be TRBD1 (5 bases). Per the germline V gene, CDR1 is SGHTA and CDR2 is FQGNSA. The CDR3 runs 17 residues. The ends were cut back, 4 bases at V and 4 bases at J, with 20 bases in the middle. In DNA form, the CDR3 reads TGTGCCAGCAGCTCACATTATCAGGGTGTAGCAGGAAACACCATATATTTT. Its translation is CASSSHYQGVAGNTIYF.

The V gene is TRBV5-1, the J gene TRBJ1-1; D not certain. The length of the CDR3 is 14 residues. The germline V gene encodes CDR1 SGHRS and CDR2 YFSETQ. V was pared by 0 bases and J by 6 bases, with 12 bases between. The chain's CDR3 is CASSLAGGGAEAFF. CDR3 sequence (DNA): TGCGCCAGCAGCTTGGCCGGTGGCGGGGCTGAAGCTTTCTTT.

This clone showed up just once. A far larger clone is off by one base, so a read error is likely. The chain couples TRBV7-2 to TRBJ2-3; unclear D gene. Germline V gene data show CDR1 as SGHTA and CDR2 as FQGNSA. V lost 3 bases to trimming and J lost 0 bases, with 4 bases between them. CDR3 length: 13 residues. The CDR3 coding sequence is TGTGCCAGCAGCTTTCCTAGCACAGATACGCAGTATTTT. This gives the protein CASSFPSTDTQYF.

The chain combines TRBV4-1 with TRBJ2-1; TRBD2 matches at 10 bases. This CDR3 has 17 amino acids. Germline V lookup: CDR1 MGHRA, CDR2 YSYEKL. V lost 1 base, J lost 0 bases, and 3 bases stayed unmatched. CDR3 nucleotides: TGCGCCAGCAGCCAAGTGGCTAGCGGGAGCTCCTACAATGAGCAGTTCTTC. As protein: CASSQVASGSSYNEQFF.

V usage is TRBV6-4 and J usage is TRBJ2-3; D unclear. The CDR3 extends over 15 amino acids. V was shortened by 3 bases and J by 0 bases, with 10 bases between the two germline ends. Germline values: CDR1 MRHNA, CDR2 SNTAGT. The DNA for the CDR3 is TGTGCCAGCAGTGAAGGTAGTTCGAGCACAGATACGCAGTATTTT. Protein product: CASSEGSSSTDTQYF.

The chain is built from TRBV7-2 and TRBJ2-6; D assignment may be TRBD1 or TRBD2 (5 bases each). Germline CDR1 SGHTA, CDR2 FQGNSA. The V and J ends lost 8 bases and 3 bases respectively, with 14 bases between them. The CDR3 is made up of 15 amino acids. This chain's CDR3 is CASSPVGVGANVLTF. The CDR3 nucleotides read TGTGCCAGCTCTCCAGTGGGGGTTGGGGCCAACGTCCTGACTTTC.

This chain links TRBV18 with TRBJ2-2; the D is unclear. There are 17 residues in the CDR3. Germline-derived CDR1 and CDR2 are KGHSH and LQKENI. The V and J ends lost 3 bases and 2 bases respectively, with 16 bases between them. The CDR3 protein is CASSPLPLTLNTGELFF. CDR3 nucleotide sequence: TGTGCCAGCTCACCCCTTCCGCTGACACTTAACACCGGGGAGCTGTTTTTT. The variable domain in full, completed from reference TRBV18 and TRBJ2-2, reads NAGVMQNPRHLVRRRGQEARLRCSPMKGHSHVYWYRQLPEEGLKFMVYLQKENIIDESGMPKERFSAEFPKEGPSILRIQQVVRGDSAAYFCASSPLPLTLNTGELFFGEGSRLTVL.

This clone was seen a single time. The gene calls are TRBV7-2 and TRBJ2-3, with 13 positions matching TRBD2. This CDR3 contains 18 residues. CDR1 and CDR2 (germline): SGHTA, FQGNSA. Trimming cost V 5 bases and J 4 bases; bases outside gene matches: 12. Here the CDR3 reads CASSTAIRGLAGPDTQYF. The CDR3 region has the DNA TGTGCCAGCAGCACCGCCATTCGGGGACTAGCGGGACCAGATACGCAGTATTTT.

The chain joins TRBV11-2 to TRBJ1-1; weak D call: TRBD1 (6 bases). Trimming left V 7 bases short and J 3 bases short, with 15 bases between. Germline lookup yields CDR1 SGHAT and CDR2 FQNNGV. The CDR3 covers 14 residues. CDR3 protein: CASTIGAGDTEAFF. CDR3 nucleotides: TGTGCCAGCACCATAGGGGCAGGGGACACTGAAGCTTTCTTT.

Turning to this clone: The junction and the germline gene differ at one end; a read error may be behind it. The CDR3, as DNA: TGCGCCAGCAGCTTGCTACTCACAGGAGATGGCTGCACCTTC. It encodes CASSLLLTGDGCTF. The rearrangement joins TRBV5-1 to TRBJ1-2; TRBD1 is a possible D gene (5 bases). CDR3 length: 14 amino acids. Germline values: CDR1 SGHRS, CDR2 YFSETQ.